The 8 T cell receptor beta chains listed next were all sequenced from one sample in a study of response to subunit inactivated influenza vaccine. TCRdb re-analysed the RT-PCR reads in MiXCR, keeping a single row per CDR3 protein. The sample has 650,000 to 800,000 distinct CDR3 sequences, approximately 17% seen once. This material consisted of PBMCs from blood, taken 5 days after vaccination. Receptor source: a man between 50 and 59 years old who received an inactivated influenza vaccine.

V is TRBV12-3 or TRBV12-4 and J is TRBJ2-1; D possibly corresponds to TRBD1 (6 bases). The V end lost 5 bases, the J end lost 4 bases, and 15 bases lay between the germline ends. The CDR3 is 15 residues long. CDR3 protein: CASSTRDMPYNEQFF. For the CDR3, the DNA is TGTGCCAGCAGTACCCGGGACATGCCATACAATGAGCAGTTCTTC.

This clonotype was observed a few times. V and J are TRBV11-2 and TRBJ2-3; D may be TRBD2 (7 bases). Germline CDR1 and CDR2: SGHAT and FQNNGV. With 0 bases removed from V and 0 bases from J, the gap between germline ends came to 10 bases. The CDR3 covers 16 residues. The CDR3 DNA sequence: TGTGCCAGCAGCTTAGAGGGGGGGCTCAGCACAGATACGCAGTATTTT. The encoded protein is CASSLEGGLSTDTQYF.

In this sample, this clonotype turned up a few times. V is TRBV6-1 and J is TRBJ2-2, with 9 bases identical to TRBD1. Trimming at V came to 10 bases and at J to 3 bases, leaving 6 bases not matched to a gene. Germline CDR1 is MNHNS and CDR2 is SASEGT. The CDR3 runs to 14 residues. This chain's CDR3 is CATGTGLYTGELFF. CDR3 coding DNA: TGTGCCACCGGGACAGGGCTGTACACCGGGGAGCTGTTTTTT.

The chain uses TRBV5-1 and TRBJ2-1, with 12 bases fitting TRBD2. CDR1 is SGHRS and CDR2 is YFSETQ in the germline V gene. The trim removed 4 bases at V and 2 bases at J, leaving 13 bases unmatched. The CDR3 has 19 amino acids. Here the CDR3 reads CASSPSPGASGGAYNEQFF. CDR3 coding DNA: TGCGCCAGCAGCCCAAGCCCGGGGGCTAGCGGGGGGGCCTACAATGAGCAGTTCTTC.

This clonotype was seen ten or more times. The chain has TRBV28 and TRBJ1-2; 9 positions match TRBD1. Germline values: CDR1 MDHEN, CDR2 SYDVKM. CDR3 length equals 17 residues. Trimming at V came to 3 bases and at J to 1 base, leaving 9 bases not matched to a gene. CDR3 sequence: CASSFEWGTGNNYGYTF. The CDR3, as DNA: TGTGCCAGCAGTTTTGAGTGGGGGACAGGGAATAACTATGGCTACACCTTC.

This clonotype was picked up many times. The V gene is TRBV20-1, the J gene TRBJ1-5; D might be TRBD1 (6 bases). Trimming took off 4 bases at V and 1 base at J, with 8 bases between the two ends. From germline, CDR1 is DFQATT and CDR2 SNEGSKA (reference sequence). This CDR3 region has 13 residues. The CDR3 region is CSATQGSNQPQHF. The DNA of the CDR3 is TGCAGTGCTACTCAGGGGAGCAATCAGCCCCAGCATTTT.

This chain links TRBV18 with TRBJ2-1; tentatively, D is TRBD1 (6 bases). Germline CDR1 KGHSH, CDR2 LQKENI. This CDR3 contains 14 residues. V was pared by 3 bases and J by 15 bases, with 21 bases between. This CDR3 is CASSPQPQGSGWFF. CDR3 bases: TGTGCCAGCTCACCCCAACCACAGGGTTCTGGTTGGTTCTTC.

This clonotype occurred a few times. The chain is built from TRBV4-2 and TRBJ1-1; 8 bases agree with TRBD1. The CDR3 covers 18 residues. Germline assignment: CDR1 LGHNA and CDR2 YNFKEQ. The trim removed 0 bases at V and 2 bases at J, leaving 11 bases unmatched. CDR3 sequence reads: CASSQDPRTGRGNTEAFF. The CDR3 DNA reads TGTGCCAGCAGCCAAGATCCAAGGACAGGGAGGGGAAACACTGAAGCTTTCTTT.